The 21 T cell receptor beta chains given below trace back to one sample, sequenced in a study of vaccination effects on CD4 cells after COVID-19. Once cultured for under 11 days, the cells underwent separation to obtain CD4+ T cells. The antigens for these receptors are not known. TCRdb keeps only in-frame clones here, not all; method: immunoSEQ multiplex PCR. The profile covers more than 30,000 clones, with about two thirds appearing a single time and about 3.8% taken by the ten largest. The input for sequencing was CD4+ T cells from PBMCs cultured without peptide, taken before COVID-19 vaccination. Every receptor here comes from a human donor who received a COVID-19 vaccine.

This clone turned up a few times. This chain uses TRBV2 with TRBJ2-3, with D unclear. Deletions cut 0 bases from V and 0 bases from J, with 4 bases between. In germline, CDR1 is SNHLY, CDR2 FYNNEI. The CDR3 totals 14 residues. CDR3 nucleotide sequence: TGTGCCAGCAGTGAAGCTGTGAGCACAGATACGCAGTATTTT. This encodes CASSEAVSTDTQYF.

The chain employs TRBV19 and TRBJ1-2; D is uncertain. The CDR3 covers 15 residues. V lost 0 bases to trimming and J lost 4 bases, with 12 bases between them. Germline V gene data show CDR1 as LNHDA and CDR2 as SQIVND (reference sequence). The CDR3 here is CASSIDLGRTYGYTF. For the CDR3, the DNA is TGTGCCAGTAGTATAGATCTTGGCAGGACCTATGGCTACACCTTC.

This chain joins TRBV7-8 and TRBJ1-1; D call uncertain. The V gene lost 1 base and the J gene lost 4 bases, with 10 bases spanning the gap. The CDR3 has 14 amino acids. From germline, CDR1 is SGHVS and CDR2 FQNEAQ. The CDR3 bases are TGTGCCAGCAGCTTAGGGGCCTGGGGCACTGAAGCTTTCTTT. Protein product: CASSLGAWGTEAFF. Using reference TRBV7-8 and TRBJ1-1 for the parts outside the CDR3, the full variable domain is GAGVSQSPRYKVAKRGQDVALRCDPISGHVSLFWYQQALGQGPEFLTYFQNEAQLDKSGLPSDRFFAERPEGSVSTLKIQRTQQEDSAVYLCASSLGAWGTEAFFGQGTRLTVV.

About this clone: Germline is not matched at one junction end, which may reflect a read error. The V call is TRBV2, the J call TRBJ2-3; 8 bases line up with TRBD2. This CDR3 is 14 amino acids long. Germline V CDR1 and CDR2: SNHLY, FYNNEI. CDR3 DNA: TGTGCCGGCAGACGGGAGGGCCTTGGAGATACGCAGTATTTT. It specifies CAGRREGLGDTQYF.

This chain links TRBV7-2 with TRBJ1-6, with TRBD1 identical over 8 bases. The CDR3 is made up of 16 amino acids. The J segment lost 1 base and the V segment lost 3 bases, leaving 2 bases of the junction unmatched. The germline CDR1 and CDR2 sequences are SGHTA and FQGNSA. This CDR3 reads CASSLRTGSYNSPLHF. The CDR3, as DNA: TGTGCCAGCAGCTTGCGGACAGGGTCCTATAATTCACCCCTCCACTTT. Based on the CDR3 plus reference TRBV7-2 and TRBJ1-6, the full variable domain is GAGVSQSPSNKVTEKGKDVELRCDPISGHTALYWYRQSLGQGLEFLIYFQGNSAPDKSGLPSDRFSAERTGGSVSTLTIQRTQQEDSAVYLCASSLRTGSYNSPLHFGNGTRLTVT.

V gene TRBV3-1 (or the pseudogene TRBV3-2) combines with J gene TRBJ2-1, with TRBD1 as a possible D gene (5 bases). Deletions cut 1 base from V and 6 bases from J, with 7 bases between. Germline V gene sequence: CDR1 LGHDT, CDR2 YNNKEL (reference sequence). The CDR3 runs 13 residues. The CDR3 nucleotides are TGTGCCAGCAGCCAAGGTAGGGGCAATGAGCAGTTCTTC. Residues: CASSQGRGNEQFF.

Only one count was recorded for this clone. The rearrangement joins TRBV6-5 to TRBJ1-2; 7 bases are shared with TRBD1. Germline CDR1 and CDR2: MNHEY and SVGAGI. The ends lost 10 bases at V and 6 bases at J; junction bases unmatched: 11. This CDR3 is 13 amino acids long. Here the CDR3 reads CATGQATGNGYTF. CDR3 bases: TGTGCCACCGGACAGGCAACTGGGAATGGCTACACCTTC.

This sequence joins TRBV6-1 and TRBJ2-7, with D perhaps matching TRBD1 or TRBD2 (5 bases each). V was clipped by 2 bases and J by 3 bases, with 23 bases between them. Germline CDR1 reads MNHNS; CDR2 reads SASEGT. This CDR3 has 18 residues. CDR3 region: CASSESLSGPVRVYEQYF. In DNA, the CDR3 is TGTGCCAGCAGTGAATCTTTATCAGGGCCGGTGAGGGTCTACGAGCAGTACTTC.

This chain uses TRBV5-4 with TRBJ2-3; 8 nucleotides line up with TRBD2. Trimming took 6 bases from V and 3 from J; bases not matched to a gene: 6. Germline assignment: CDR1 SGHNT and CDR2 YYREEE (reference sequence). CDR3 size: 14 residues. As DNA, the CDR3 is TGTGCCAGCAACAAGGGACTAGGTACAGATACGCAGTATTTT. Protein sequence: CASNKGLGTDTQYF.

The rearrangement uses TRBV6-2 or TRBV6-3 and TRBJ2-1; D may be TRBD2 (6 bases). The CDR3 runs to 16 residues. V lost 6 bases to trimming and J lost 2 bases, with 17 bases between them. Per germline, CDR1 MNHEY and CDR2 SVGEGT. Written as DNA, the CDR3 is TGTGCCAGCAGCACAATCGGGACGGGGGCCTACAATGAGCAGTTCTTC. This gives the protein CASSTIGTGAYNEQFF.

CDR3 sequence reads: CASSVVLEGDYGYTF. The CDR3 DNA is TGTGCCAGCAGCGTAGTATTGGAGGGAGATTATGGCTACACCTTC. The chain carries TRBV9 and TRBJ1-2; D remains ambiguous. This CDR3 spans 15 amino acids. V lost 0 bases and J 5 bases, leaving 14 bases between the germline ends. The V gene's germline CDR1 is SGDLS and CDR2 YYNGEE. Combining the CDR3 with reference TRBV9 and TRBJ1-2 gives the whole variable domain DSGVTQTPKHLITATGQRVTLRCSPRSGDLSVYWYQQSLDQGLQFLIQYYNGEERAKGNILERFSAQQFPDLHSELNLSSLELGDSALYFCASSVVLEGDYGYTFGSGTRLTVV.

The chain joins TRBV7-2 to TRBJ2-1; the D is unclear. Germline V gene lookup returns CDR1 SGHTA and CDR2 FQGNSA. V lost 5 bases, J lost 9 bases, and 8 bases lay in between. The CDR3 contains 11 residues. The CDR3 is CASSRRIEQFF. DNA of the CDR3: TGTGCCAGCAGCCGTAGGATTGAGCAGTTCTTC.

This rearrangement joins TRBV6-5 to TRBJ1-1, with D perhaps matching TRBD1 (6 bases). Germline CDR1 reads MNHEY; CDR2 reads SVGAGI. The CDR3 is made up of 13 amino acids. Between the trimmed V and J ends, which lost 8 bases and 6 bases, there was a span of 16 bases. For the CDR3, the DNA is TGTGCCAGCGACTATTACAGGGTGCCTGAAGCTTTCTTT. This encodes CASDYYRVPEAFF.

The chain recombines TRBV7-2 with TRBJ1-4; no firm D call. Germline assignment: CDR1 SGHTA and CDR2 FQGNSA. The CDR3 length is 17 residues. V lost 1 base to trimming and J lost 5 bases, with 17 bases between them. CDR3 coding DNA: TGTGCCAGCAGCTTAGTTGGCCGGGTAACAGTAAATGAAAAACTGTTTTTT. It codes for CASSLVGRVTVNEKLFF.

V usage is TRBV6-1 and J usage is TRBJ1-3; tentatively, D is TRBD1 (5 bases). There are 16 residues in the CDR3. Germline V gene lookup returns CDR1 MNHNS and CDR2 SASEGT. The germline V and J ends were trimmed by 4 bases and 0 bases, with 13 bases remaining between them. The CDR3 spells CASSASGPSSGNTIYF. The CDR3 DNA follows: TGTGCCAGCAGTGCCTCGGGACCGAGCTCTGGAAACACCATATATTTT.

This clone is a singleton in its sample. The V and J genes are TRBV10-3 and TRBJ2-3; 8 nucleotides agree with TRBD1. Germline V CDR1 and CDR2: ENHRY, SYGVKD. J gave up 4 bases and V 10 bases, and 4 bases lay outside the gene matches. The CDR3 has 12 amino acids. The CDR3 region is CATDRGADTQYF. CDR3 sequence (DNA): TGTGCCACCGACAGGGGCGCAGATACGCAGTATTTT.

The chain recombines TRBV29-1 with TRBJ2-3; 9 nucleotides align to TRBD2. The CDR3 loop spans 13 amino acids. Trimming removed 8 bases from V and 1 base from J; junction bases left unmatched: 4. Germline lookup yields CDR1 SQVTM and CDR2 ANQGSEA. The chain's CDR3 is CSLRTSGTDTQYF. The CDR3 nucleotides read TGCAGCCTCAGGACTAGCGGCACAGATACGCAGTATTTT.

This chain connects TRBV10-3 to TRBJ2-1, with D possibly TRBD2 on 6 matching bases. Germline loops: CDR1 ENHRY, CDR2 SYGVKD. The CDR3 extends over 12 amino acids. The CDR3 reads CAAGTAYNEQFF. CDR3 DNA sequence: TGTGCGGCCGGGACTGCATACAATGAGCAGTTCTTC.

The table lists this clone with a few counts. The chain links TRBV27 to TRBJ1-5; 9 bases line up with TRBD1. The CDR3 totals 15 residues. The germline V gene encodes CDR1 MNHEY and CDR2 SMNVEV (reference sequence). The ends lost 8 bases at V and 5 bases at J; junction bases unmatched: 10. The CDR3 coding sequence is TGTGCCAGCCGAACTACGGGACAGGGTGATCAGCCCCAGCATTTT. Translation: CASRTTGQGDQPQHF.

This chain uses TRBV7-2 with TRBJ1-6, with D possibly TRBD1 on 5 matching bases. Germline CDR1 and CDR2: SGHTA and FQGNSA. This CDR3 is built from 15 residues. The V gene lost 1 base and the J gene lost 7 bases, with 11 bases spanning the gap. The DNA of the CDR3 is TGTGCCAGCAGCTTAGGGGGACCGCAGAATTCACCCCTCCACTTT. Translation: CASSLGGPQNSPLHF.

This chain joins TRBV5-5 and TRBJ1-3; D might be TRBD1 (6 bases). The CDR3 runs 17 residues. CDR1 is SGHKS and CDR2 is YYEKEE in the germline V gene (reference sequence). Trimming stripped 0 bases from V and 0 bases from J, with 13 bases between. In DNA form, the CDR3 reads TGTGCCAGCAGCTTGGTCATGGGGGGCTCCTCTGGAAACACCATATATTTT. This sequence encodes CASSLVMGGSSGNTIYF.